Shown below are 5 T cell receptor beta chains from a single sample sequenced in a study of blood T cell repertoires in COVID-19. Generated by immunoSEQ multiplex PCR, the TCRdb table keeps only in-frame clones and is missing some. There are 95,000 to 150,000 clones in the sample; roughly four fifths occur only once, and approximately 4.9% lies in the top ten. What was sequenced was peripheral blood. The origin of the receptors is a woman in her 70s with acute or convalescent COVID-19.

The chain has TRBV4-3 and TRBJ1-1; possible D gene TRBD1, 5 bases. This CDR3 region has 18 residues. Trimming removed 0 bases from V and 2 bases from J, with 19 bases in between. The germline gives CDR1 LGHNA, CDR2 YSLEER. The CDR3 DNA reads as TGCGCCAGCAGCCAAGACTCTGCCGCGGGGGGACCTAACACTGAAGCTTTCTTT. The encoded protein is CASSQDSAAGGPNTEAFF.

The rearrangement uses TRBV4-2 and TRBJ1-2, with unresolved D. From germline, CDR1 is LGHNA and CDR2 YNFKEQ. With 0 bases removed from V and 6 bases from J, the gap between germline ends came to 14 bases. The CDR3 consists of 15 residues. Written as DNA, the CDR3 is TGTGCCAGCAGCCAAGATCGGGAGGGTGGCGATGGCTACACCTTC. It is translated as CASSQDREGGDGYTF.

The J gene is TRBJ1-5, the V gene TRBV19; TRBD1 matches at 7 bases. This CDR3 region has 14 residues. Germline lookup yields CDR1 LNHDA and CDR2 SQIVND (reference sequence). Germline trimming cut 2 bases from V and 5 bases from J; bases unmatched to any gene: 3. Here the CDR3 reads CASSIRGGDQPQHF. CDR3 coding DNA: TGTGCCAGTAGTATAAGAGGGGGCGATCAGCCCCAGCATTTT. Using reference TRBV19 and TRBJ1-5 for the parts outside the CDR3, the full variable domain is DGGITQSPKYLFRKEGQNVTLSCEQNLNHDAMYWYRQDPGQGLRLIYYSQIVNDFQKGDIAEGYSVSREKKESFPLTVTSAQKNPTAFYLCASSIRGGDQPQHFGDGTRLSIL.

Remarks on this clone: This CDR3 is also generated by other DNA sequences in the sample. The rearrangement joins TRBV29-1 to TRBJ2-3, with a tentative D call TRBD2 (6 bases). This CDR3 spans 16 amino acids. V gave up 0 bases and J gave up 1 base, with 14 bases separating them. CDR1 SQVTM and CDR2 ANQGSEA come from the germline V gene. CDR3 sequence: CSVEDRRGVGTDTQYF. In DNA form, the CDR3 reads TGCAGCGTTGAAGATAGGCGGGGAGTAGGCACAGATACGCAGTATTTT.

This chain connects TRBV12-3 or TRBV12-4 to TRBJ2-7; 8 bases are a match to TRBD1. Trimming took 5 bases from V and 7 from J; bases not matched to a gene: 7. CDR3 length: 13 amino acids. CDR3 sequence: CASSPGTGVEQYV. CDR3 in DNA: TGTGCCAGCAGTCCCGGGACAGGTGTTGAGCAGTACGTC.